One sample yielded the 16 T cell receptor beta chains listed below, sequenced in a study of blood T cell repertoires in COVID-19. Assay used: immunoSEQ multiplex PCR; TCRdb lists only in-frame clones, some missing. The sample carries about 77,000 clones, about nine tenths recorded once. Sequenced material: peripheral blood. The receptors here all came from a woman older than 75 with active or convalescent COVID-19.

The chain combines TRBV4-2 with TRBJ1-5, with D unclear. Trimming cost V 4 bases and J 0 bases, with 10 bases left between them. Germline CDR1 and CDR2: LGHNA and YNFKEQ. The CDR3 consists of 15 residues. CDR3 sequence: CASSLQEDSNQPQHF. DNA of the CDR3: TGTGCCAGCAGCCTGCAGGAGGATAGCAATCAGCCCCAGCATTTT.

The chain is built from TRBV6-5 and TRBJ2-5; TRBD1 matches 8 bases. V shed 5 bases and J 4 bases; nucleotides not matched to a gene: 9. The CDR3 runs to 15 residues. Germline CDR1 reads MNHEY; CDR2 reads SVGAGI. Written as DNA, the CDR3 is TGTGCCAGCAGTAAGACAGGGGTGAGAGTAGAGACCCAGTACTTC. This encodes CASSKTGVRVETQYF.

The CDR3 nucleotides read TGTGCCAGCCTGGACAGGGGGGACAATCAGCCCCAGCATTTT. Translation: CASLDRGDNQPQHF. The chain carries TRBV28 and TRBJ1-5; 10 bases fit TRBD1. The CDR3 runs 14 residues. V trimming: 8 bases; J trimming: 3 bases; junction bases outside the gene matches: 4. Germline CDR1 MDHEN, CDR2 SYDVKM. The variable domain in full, with the rest retrieved from reference TRBV28 and TRBJ1-5, is DVKVTQSSRYLVKRTGEKVFLECVQDMDHENMFWYRQDPGLGLRLIYFSYDVKMKEKGDIPEGYSVSREKKERFSLILESASTNQTSMYLCASLDRGDNQPQHFGDGTRLSIL.

The chain carries TRBV7-2 and TRBJ2-5; 12 bases map to TRBD2. The CDR3 sequence is 15 residues long. The germline V gene encodes CDR1 SGHTA and CDR2 FQGNSA. Trimming removed 1 base from V and 4 bases from J; junction bases left unmatched: 1. CDR3 protein: CASSLGLAGAETQYF. The CDR3 DNA follows: TGTGCCAGCAGCTTAGGACTAGCGGGGGCAGAGACCCAGTACTTC.

The chain uses TRBV4-1 and TRBJ1-4; weak D call: TRBD1 (5 bases). The CDR3 consists of 18 residues. Germline CDR1 reads MGHRA; CDR2 reads YSYEKL. The V and J ends lost 0 bases and 8 bases respectively, with 22 bases between them. CDR3 protein: CASSQEGPPRVEREKLFF. In DNA, the CDR3 is TGCGCCAGCAGCCAAGAAGGTCCCCCCAGGGTAGAGAGGGAAAAACTGTTTTTT.

Notes on this clone: The identical CDR3 is also encoded by other nucleotide sequences in the sample. This chain joins TRBV6-2 or TRBV6-3 and TRBJ2-7; D unclear. Trimming pared 1 base from V and 2 bases from J, leaving 6 bases between. There are 13 residues in the CDR3. Germline values: CDR1 MNHEY, CDR2 SVGEGT. The CDR3 loop reads CASSYLTAYEQYF. The DNA for the CDR3 is TGTGCCAGCAGTTACTTGACTGCCTACGAGCAGTACTTC.

This clone was counted a single time. The genes are TRBV6-5 and TRBJ2-2, with D perhaps matching TRBD2 (6 bases). Looked up from germline, CDR1 is MNHEY and CDR2 is SVGAGI. Trimming removed 6 bases from V and 6 bases from J, with 17 bases in between. This CDR3 comprises 15 residues. In DNA, the CDR3 is TGTGCCAGCAGCCCCCGGCCCTGGGGGGCCGGGGAGCTGTTTTTT. Amino acids: CASSPRPWGAGELFF.

V and J are TRBV4-2 and TRBJ2-7, with TRBD1 matching 8 bases. The junction had 15 bases not matched to a gene; V was cut back by 0 bases and J by 2 bases. The CDR3 loop spans 19 amino acids. Germline values: CDR1 LGHNA, CDR2 YNFKEQ. CDR3 loop: CASSQDWSRGPSLTYEQYF. CDR3 sequence (DNA): TGTGCCAGCAGCCAAGATTGGAGCAGGGGGCCGTCCTTGACCTACGAGCAGTACTTC.

CDR3: CASSQPGLAGGLTDTQYF. CDR3 bases: TGTGCCAGCTCACAACCGGGACTAGCGGGGGGACTCACAGATACGCAGTATTTT. This sequence joins TRBV18 and TRBJ2-3; 15 bases align to TRBD2. The germline gives CDR1 KGHSH, CDR2 LQKENI. The CDR3 extends over 18 amino acids. V lost 4 bases and J lost 2; bases outside the gene matches: 7.

The chain couples TRBV19 to TRBJ1-5; a weak D match, TRBD1 (5 bases). The germline V gene encodes CDR1 LNHDA and CDR2 SQIVND (reference sequence). The CDR3 runs 13 residues. Trimming removed 7 bases at V and 3 bases at J, with 10 bases between. In DNA, the CDR3 is TGTGCCAGTAACTACAGGATCAATCAGCCCCAGCATTTT. Its protein product is CASNYRINQPQHF.

This chain links TRBV29-1 with TRBJ2-7; 12 positions agree with TRBD2. This CDR3 region has 13 residues. The J segment lost 5 bases and the V segment lost 7 bases, leaving 6 bases of the junction unmatched. Germline CDR1 SQVTM, CDR2 ANQGSEA. The chain's CDR3 is CSAGLAGSHEQYF. The CDR3 bases are TGCAGCGCCGGACTAGCGGGGAGCCACGAGCAGTACTTC.

The V and J genes are TRBV6-5 and TRBJ1-1; 7 nucleotides agree with TRBD1. CDR3 length equals 14 residues. Per germline, CDR1 MNHEY and CDR2 SVGAGI. V trimming: 6 bases; J trimming: 1 base; junction bases outside the gene matches: 5. This CDR3 reads CASREGAENTEAFF. The CDR3 DNA reads as TGTGCCAGCAGGGAGGGGGCGGAGAACACTGAAGCTTTCTTT.

The rearrangement joins TRBV5-6 to TRBJ1-4; D is undetermined. In germline, CDR1 is SGHDT, CDR2 YYEEEE. The CDR3 length is 13 residues. V gave up 4 bases and J gave up 4 bases, with 8 bases separating them. The CDR3 here is CASSPSLNEKLFF. The DNA of the CDR3 is TGTGCCAGCAGCCCTAGCCTTAATGAAAAACTGTTTTTT.

This sequence joins TRBV6-6 and TRBJ1-4, with D perhaps TRBD1 (5 bases). Germline V gives CDR1 MNHNY, CDR2 SVGAGI (reference sequence). The CDR3 loop spans 16 amino acids. V lost 7 bases and J lost 0, with 15 bases in between. Here the CDR3 DNA reads TGTGCCAGCAACACCCGGGGGGGAACAACTAATGAAAAACTGTTTTTT. Amino acid sequence: CASNTRGGTTNEKLFF.

The gene calls are TRBV10-3 and TRBJ2-1; a weak D match, TRBD1 (6 bases). This CDR3 has 16 amino acids. The V end was cut by 3 bases, the J end by 3 bases, with 15 bases between. Germline values: CDR1 ENHRY, CDR2 SYGVKD. CDR3 nucleotides: TGTGCCATCAGTGAAAGGGACATCCAGATCTACAATGAGCAGTTCTTC. This sequence encodes CAISERDIQIYNEQFF.

This clone was seen a single time. The chain employs TRBV4-3 and TRBJ2-3; a weak D match, TRBD1 (5 bases). The CDR3 length is 14 residues. The V gene lost 1 base and the J gene lost 4 bases, with 9 bases spanning the gap. Germline assignment: CDR1 LGHNA and CDR2 YSLEER. Here the CDR3 reads CASSQGRGPDTQYF. In DNA form, the CDR3 reads TGCGCCAGCAGCCAAGGAAGGGGTCCAGATACGCAGTATTTT.